Each of the 29 T cell receptor beta chains below was sequenced from the same sample in a study of shared clonotypes between healthy human individuals. Assay: immunoSEQ multiplex PCR; the TCRdb copy retains only in-frame clones and omits some. The sample holds fewer than 200,000 clones, 90% to 95% seen once. The sample taken for sequencing was naive CD4+ T cells sorted from blood. Subset noted: CD45RA+ positively selected. These receptor sequences come from a woman between 25 and 40 years old in good health.

J is TRBJ2-5 and V is TRBV28, with TRBD2 matching 9 bases. The CDR3 sequence is 13 residues long. Trimming cost V 5 bases and J 5 bases; bases outside gene matches: 3. CDR1 is MDHEN and CDR2 is SYDVKM in the germline V gene. The CDR3 DNA reads TGTGCCAGCAGTCTAGCGGGATGGGAGACCCAGTACTTC. It codes for CASSLAGWETQYF. The full variable domain, rest sourced from reference TRBV28 and TRBJ2-5, is DVKVTQSSRYLVKRTGEKVFLECVQDMDHENMFWYRQDPGLGLRLIYFSYDVKMKEKGDIPEGYSVSREKKERFSLILESASTNQTSMYLCASSLAGWETQYFGPGTRLLVL.

The chain joins TRBV2 to TRBJ2-5; possibly TRBD1 for D (6 bases). V was trimmed by 6 bases and J by 2 bases, leaving 10 bases between them. Germline V gives CDR1 SNHLY, CDR2 FYNNEI. The CDR3 is 13 residues long. The CDR3 DNA follows: TGTGCCAGCAGCTGGACAGCACAAGAGACCCAGTACTTC. Translated, it gives CASSWTAQETQYF. Looking up the rest from reference TRBV2 and TRBJ2-5 gives the full variable domain: EPEVTQTPSHQVTQMGQEVILRCVPISNHLYFYWYRQILGQKVEFLVSFYNNEISEKSEIFDDQFSVERPDGSNFTLKIRSTKLEDSAMYFCASSWTAQETQYFGPGTRLLVL.

The table lists this clone with a count of one. This chain joins TRBV27 and TRBJ1-1; D is uncertain. The CDR3 extends over 13 amino acids. V lost 5 bases and J 0 bases, leaving 7 bases between the germline ends. The germline gives CDR1 MNHEY, CDR2 SMNVEV (reference sequence). The CDR3 region has the DNA TGTGCCAGCAGTGCAACAATGAACACTGAAGCTTTCTTT. Protein: CASSATMNTEAFF.

V gene TRBV25-1 combines with J gene TRBJ2-3; D unclear. Per the germline V gene, CDR1 is MGHDK and CDR2 is SYGVNS. V shed 3 bases and J shed 2 bases, with 12 bases lying between them. The CDR3 loop spans 15 amino acids. Here the CDR3 reads CASSDRVRDTDTQYF. CDR3 sequence (DNA): TGTGCCAGCAGTGACCGGGTCAGAGACACAGATACGCAGTATTTT.

The CDR3 sequence: CASSQGRWALAGDSPLHF. The CDR3 DNA sequence: TGCGCCAGCAGCCAAGGACGTTGGGCTTTGGCAGGGGATTCACCCCTCCACTTT. This chain uses TRBV4-1 with TRBJ1-6, with a weak D call TRBD1 (6 bases). CDR3 length: 18 residues. Germline V lookup: CDR1 MGHRA, CDR2 YSYEKL. The V gene lost 1 base and the J gene lost 8 bases, with 21 bases spanning the gap.

The gene calls are TRBV5-4 and TRBJ1-4; D remains unclear. Trimming removed 2 bases at V and 2 bases at J, with 10 bases between. This CDR3 spans 15 amino acids. Germline values: CDR1 SGHNT, CDR2 YYREEE (reference sequence). The CDR3 DNA reads TGTGCCAGCAGCTTTCTTGGGGATACTAATGAAAAACTGTTTTTT. It codes for CASSFLGDTNEKLFF.

V is TRBV10-3 and J is TRBJ2-4, with D possibly TRBD1 on 6 matching bases. Between the trimmed V and J ends, which lost 0 bases and 7 bases, there was a span of 7 bases. The CDR3 is 13 residues long. Germline assignment: CDR1 ENHRY and CDR2 SYGVKD. The CDR3 is CAISESQGNIQYF. CDR3 bases: TGTGCCATCAGTGAGTCCCAGGGGAACATTCAGTACTTC.

This sequence joins TRBV28 and TRBJ1-4, with D perhaps TRBD1 (5 bases). Germline CDR1 is MDHEN and CDR2 is SYDVKM. V gave up 2 bases and J gave up 2 bases, with 9 bases separating them. There are 15 residues in the CDR3. The CDR3 loop is CASSLPPGTNEKLFF. DNA of the CDR3: TGTGCCAGCAGTTTACCGCCAGGGACTAATGAAAAACTGTTTTTT.

This chain joins TRBV9 and TRBJ1-5, with D tentatively TRBD1 (5 bases). There are 15 residues in the CDR3. Germline V gene data show CDR1 as SGDLS and CDR2 as YYNGEE. V gave up 3 bases and J gave up 8 bases, with 18 bases separating them. CDR3 protein: CASSAGGTPKEPQHF. For the CDR3, the DNA is TGTGCCAGCAGCGCGGGGGGTACGCCAAAGGAGCCCCAGCATTTT.

V is TRBV5-1 and J is TRBJ2-7; 7 nucleotides match TRBD2. In germline, CDR1 is SGHRS, CDR2 YFSETQ. CDR3 size: 13 residues. J was trimmed by 5 bases and V by 4 bases; bases with no gene match: 6. The CDR3, as DNA: TGCGCCAGCAGCCCTGGGGCGGGAGACGAGCAGTACTTC. This encodes CASSPGAGDEQYF.

The V and J genes are TRBV5-1 and TRBJ2-7; 7 bases are shared with TRBD2. CDR3 size: 15 residues. Germline assignment: CDR1 SGHRS and CDR2 YFSETQ. V shed 4 bases, J shed 4 bases, and the junction held 11 bases outside the gene matches. This CDR3 reads CASSKLAGPGYEQYF. For the CDR3, the DNA is TGCGCCAGCAGCAAATTAGCGGGCCCCGGGTACGAGCAGTACTTC.

The chain carries TRBV11-2 and TRBJ2-7, with 9 bases matching TRBD1. In germline, CDR1 is SGHAT, CDR2 FQNNGV. The CDR3 is 14 amino acids. The V gene end was trimmed by 8 bases and the J gene end by 3 bases; junction bases not matched to a gene: 8. CDR3 residues: CASRGQGASYEQYF. For the CDR3, the DNA is TGTGCCAGCCGGGGACAGGGCGCTAGCTACGAGCAGTACTTC.

V usage is TRBV6-6 and J usage is TRBJ2-5, with 12 bases aligning to TRBD2. The closer fit of TRBJ2-7 to the DNA end suggests the J call may be wrong. Germline CDR1 reads MNHNY; CDR2 reads SVGAGI (reference sequence). This CDR3 has 15 residues. CDR3 protein: CASSNPTSGSYEQYF. CDR3 DNA sequence: TGTGCCAGCAGTAACCCGACTAGCGGGAGCTACGAGCAGTACTTC.

This rearrangement joins TRBV7-9 to TRBJ2-1; D is ambiguous. Trimming took 5 bases from V and 1 from J, leaving 9 bases between them. From germline, CDR1 is SEHNR and CDR2 FQNEAQ (reference sequence). The CDR3 is made up of 14 amino acids. The CDR3 sequence is CASSPSASYNEQFF. The CDR3, as DNA: TGTGCCAGCAGCCCCTCCGCGTCCTACAATGAGCAGTTCTTC.

V and J are TRBV9 and TRBJ1-5, with a tentative D call TRBD1 (5 bases). Trimming took 0 bases from V and 6 from J, leaving 13 bases between them. From germline, CDR1 is SGDLS and CDR2 YYNGEE. There are 15 residues in the CDR3. The CDR3 reads CASSVGKGPGQPQHF. The DNA of the CDR3 is TGTGCCAGCAGCGTAGGCAAGGGACCGGGTCAGCCCCAGCATTTT.

The chain is built from TRBV6-1 and TRBJ1-4; 10 bases map to TRBD1. The CDR3 is 14 amino acids. The J segment lost 8 bases and the V segment lost 10 bases, leaving 10 bases of the junction unmatched. From germline, CDR1 is MNHNS and CDR2 SASEGT. The CDR3 sequence: CATRGGTGVEKLFF. As DNA, the CDR3 is TGTGCCACCAGGGGGGGGACAGGGGTCGAAAAACTGTTTTTT.

The gene calls are TRBV18 and TRBJ2-7; D is perhaps TRBD2 (7 bases). Germline V gene data show CDR1 as KGHSH and CDR2 as LQKENI. The CDR3 length is 17 residues. V was shortened by 3 bases and J by 0 bases, with 18 bases between the two germline ends. For the CDR3, the DNA is TGTGCCAGCTCACCCCGAGGGGGTGGCGGGAGCTCCTACGAGCAGTACTTC. It yields the protein CASSPRGGGGSSYEQYF.

This chain joins TRBV7-6 and TRBJ1-3; 8 positions match TRBD1. V was pared by 4 bases and J by 4 bases, with 12 bases of the junction left unmatched. The CDR3 has 17 amino acids. The germline gives CDR1 SGHVS, CDR2 FNYEAQ. In nucleotides, the CDR3 is TGTGCCAGCAGCTCCTCCCGACAGGGGATAATGGGAAACACCATATATTTT. Encoded protein: CASSSSRQGIMGNTIYF.

The chain couples TRBV4-1 to TRBJ2-7, with TRBD2 identical over 7 bases. Germline CDR1 MGHRA, CDR2 YSYEKL. The ends lost 1 base at V and 7 bases at J; junction bases unmatched: 13. The CDR3 is 16 amino acids. CDR3 sequence: CASSQGRASGLMEQYF. The CDR3 DNA follows: TGCGCCAGCAGCCAAGGGAGGGCTAGCGGCCTGATGGAGCAGTACTTC.

This chain links TRBV5-1 with TRBJ2-5, with a weak D call TRBD1 (6 bases). Germline CDR1 SGHRS, CDR2 YFSETQ. V was cut by 4 bases and J by 0 bases, with 16 bases left in between. This CDR3 region has 16 residues. For the CDR3, the DNA is TGCGCCAGCAGCACGACACCTACAGGGTACCAAGAGACCCAGTACTTC. This gives the protein CASSTTPTGYQETQYF.

The chain uses TRBV11-3 and TRBJ2-7, with D maybe TRBD1 (5 bases). This CDR3 contains 11 residues. Germline-derived CDR1 and CDR2 are SGHNT and YENEEA. Trimming removed 5 bases from V and 7 bases from J, with 9 bases in between. CDR3 in amino acids: CASSRGQEQYF. The CDR3 DNA reads as TGTGCCAGCAGCAGGGGTCAAGAGCAGTACTTC. The full variable domain, with the rest looked up from reference TRBV11-3 and TRBJ2-7, is EAGVVQSPRYKIIEKKQPVAFWCNPISGHNTLYWYLQNLGQGPELLIRYENEEAVDDSQLPKDRFSAERLKGVDSTLKIQPAELGDSAVYLCASSRGQEQYFGPGTRLTVT.

This clone was detected once. This chain joins TRBV5-1 and TRBJ2-7; the D gene is possibly TRBD2 (5 bases). Trimming took 0 bases from V and 6 from J, leaving 16 bases between them. CDR1 is SGHRS, CDR2 YFSETQ, per germline. The CDR3 is made up of 15 amino acids. In DNA, the CDR3 is TGCGCCAGCAGCTTGGGTTTATTAGCGAGAACCGAGCAGTACTTC. Protein sequence: CASSLGLLARTEQYF.

This clone occurred once. The rearrangement joins TRBV28 to TRBJ2-7; possible D gene TRBD2, 6 bases. V was trimmed by 6 bases and J by 0 bases, leaving 15 bases between them. Germline-derived CDR1 and CDR2 are MDHEN and SYDVKM. This CDR3 is built from 15 residues. The DNA of the CDR3 is TGTGCCAGCAGATGGCCTAGCGCCCCCTCCTACGAGCAGTACTTC. Translating it yields CASRWPSAPSYEQYF.

The chain uses TRBV7-9 and TRBJ1-1, with 7 positions matching TRBD1. The CDR3 has 15 residues. V was pared by 4 bases and J by 1 base, with 6 bases of the junction left unmatched. Germline V gene sequence: CDR1 SEHNR, CDR2 FQNEAQ (reference sequence). CDR3 DNA sequence: TGTGCCAGCAGCTCGGGGGGACAGTGGAACACTGAAGCTTTCTTT. Protein sequence: CASSSGGQWNTEAFF.

J is TRBJ2-3 and V is TRBV14; a possible D gene is TRBD2 (5 bases). Per germline, CDR1 SGHDN and CDR2 FVKESK. Deletions cut 1 base from V and 5 bases from J, with 16 bases between. The CDR3 loop spans 16 amino acids. The CDR3 protein is CASSQGGSGYQDTQYF. CDR3 sequence (DNA): TGTGCCAGCAGCCAAGGGGGATCGGGGTACCAAGATACGCAGTATTTT.

The CDR3: CASRGLAGEFKNIQYF. For the CDR3, the DNA is TGTGCCAGCAGGGGACTAGCGGGAGAATTCAAAAACATTCAGTACTTC. The chain couples TRBV11-2 to TRBJ2-4; 14 bases are a match to TRBD2. The length of the CDR3 is 16 residues. With 6 bases clipped from V and 3 bases from J, the junction kept 4 bases outside the gene matches. CDR1 and CDR2 from the germline V gene are SGHAT and FQNNGV.

V gene TRBV5-1 combines with J gene TRBJ2-3; 12 positions match TRBD2. CDR1 is SGHRS and CDR2 is YFSETQ in the germline V gene. The CDR3 covers 16 residues. V was pared by 4 bases and J by 4 bases, with 7 bases of the junction left unmatched. The CDR3 region is CASSPTSGSGADTQYF. Here the CDR3 DNA reads TGCGCCAGCAGCCCGACTAGCGGGAGTGGCGCAGATACGCAGTATTTT.

The J gene is TRBJ2-3, the V gene TRBV6-6; TRBD2 aligns across 13 bases. V was pared by 9 bases and J by 6 bases, with 6 bases of the junction left unmatched. The CDR3 sequence is 14 residues long. Germline assignment: CDR1 MNHNY and CDR2 SVGAGI (reference sequence). CDR3 DNA: TGTGCCAGTCGGACTAGCGGGAGAACTGATACGCAGTATTTT. Protein: CASRTSGRTDTQYF.

The chain links TRBV18 to TRBJ2-7; D gene uncertain. The CDR3 is made up of 15 amino acids. The germline V and J ends were trimmed by 2 bases and 2 bases, with 13 bases remaining between them. From germline, CDR1 is KGHSH and CDR2 LQKENI. In nucleotides, the CDR3 is TGTGCCAGCTCACCATCATCAGCGACCGCCTACGAGCAGTACTTC. This encodes CASSPSSATAYEQYF. Using reference TRBV18 and TRBJ2-7 for the parts outside the CDR3, the full variable domain is NAGVMQNPRHLVRRRGQEARLRCSPMKGHSHVYWYRQLPEEGLKFMVYLQKENIIDESGMPKERFSAEFPKEGPSILRIQQVVRGDSAAYFCASSPSSATAYEQYFGPGTRLTVT.